Listed here are 16 T cell receptor beta chains from one sample, sequenced in a study of control samples from healthy donors and cancer patients. Repertoires were generated with immunoSEQ multiplex PCR, while TCRdb's copy carries only in-frame clones and drops some. The sample contains 120,000 to 150,000 clones, 94% of which appear only once. The sequenced sample was blood. These receptors were collected from a man aged 35-49 years in good health.

The V call is TRBV24-1, the J call TRBJ2-1; TRBD2 agrees at 12 bases. The CDR3 spans 17 residues. The junction had 7 bases not matched to a gene; V was cut back by 3 bases and J by 5 bases. Germline V CDR1 and CDR2: KGHDR, SFDVKD. CDR3 loop: CATSDPPGLAGNNEQFF. Here the CDR3 DNA reads TGTGCCACCAGTGATCCTCCTGGACTAGCGGGAAACAATGAGCAGTTCTTC.

The chain couples TRBV7-9 to TRBJ1-2; D not resolved. This CDR3 comprises 13 residues. Trimming left V 4 bases short and J 3 bases short, with 9 bases between. The V gene's germline CDR1 is SEHNR and CDR2 FQNEAQ (reference sequence). CDR3 residues: CASSSDKYYGYTF. The CDR3 DNA reads TGTGCCAGCAGCTCCGACAAGTACTATGGCTACACCTTC. Complete variable domain (other parts from reference TRBV7-9 and TRBJ1-2): DTGVSQNPRHKITKRGQNVTFRCDPISEHNRLYWYRQTLGQGPEFLTYFQNEAQLEKSRLLSDRFSAERPKGSFSTLEIQRTEQGDSAMYLCASSSDKYYGYTFGSGTRLTVV.

The J gene is TRBJ1-1, the V gene TRBV7-9; tentative D call: TRBD1 (6 bases). The CDR3 runs to 14 residues. CDR1 and CDR2 from the germline V gene are SEHNR and FQNEAQ (reference sequence). Trimming shortened V by 8 bases and J by 0 bases, and 13 bases separated the two germline ends. CDR3 sequence (DNA): TGTGCCAGCGGATACACAGGGATGAACACTGAAGCTTTCTTT. This encodes CASGYTGMNTEAFF.

The chain is built from TRBV5-4 and TRBJ1-4; 11 bases match TRBD1. Per the germline V gene, CDR1 is SGHNT and CDR2 is YYREEE (reference sequence). The CDR3 totals 16 residues. The V and J ends lost 4 bases and 7 bases, in that order; junction bases with no gene match: 9. CDR3 sequence reads: CASSPSKGTGGEKLFF. CDR3 coding DNA: TGTGCCAGCAGCCCTTCCAAGGGGACAGGGGGTGAAAAACTGTTTTTT.

The chain carries TRBV29-1 and TRBJ2-6, with 8 positions matching TRBD1. The junction had 5 bases not matched to a gene; V was cut back by 7 bases and J by 0 bases. Germline values: CDR1 SQVTM, CDR2 ANQGSEA. This CDR3 is 15 amino acids long. This chain's CDR3 is CSARTGTSGANVLTF. DNA for the CDR3: TGCAGCGCCCGGACAGGGACCTCTGGGGCCAACGTCCTGACTTTC.

This chain links TRBV28 with TRBJ1-2; D might be TRBD1 (5 bases). Trimming cost V 4 bases and J 5 bases, with 14 bases left between them. Germline CDR1 is MDHEN and CDR2 is SYDVKM. This CDR3 region has 14 residues. The CDR3 DNA is TGTGCCAGCAGTTCACTGTACAGGCCATATGGCTACACCTTC. Its translation is CASSSLYRPYGYTF.

The rearrangement uses TRBV6-2 or TRBV6-3 and TRBJ2-3, with a tentative D call TRBD1 (5 bases). The CDR3 covers 15 residues. V lost 2 bases and J 2 bases, leaving 11 bases between the germline ends. CDR1 is MNHEY, CDR2 SVGEGT, per germline. CDR3 sequence (DNA): TGTGCCAGCAGTTACCTAGGGGTTTCCACAGATACGCAGTATTTT. Protein: CASSYLGVSTDTQYF.

The V and J genes are TRBV6-5 and TRBJ2-1; unclear D gene. Trimming took 0 bases from V and 4 from J, leaving 10 bases between them. This CDR3 contains 15 residues. CDR1 and CDR2 (germline): MNHEY, SVGAGI. The CDR3 region has the DNA TGTGCCAGCAGTTACTCGAAGACACTTTACAATGAGCAGTTCTTC. Amino acids: CASSYSKTLYNEQFF.

The chain links TRBV5-4 to TRBJ1-5; D may be TRBD1 (5 bases). Looked up from germline, CDR1 is SGHNT and CDR2 is YYREEE (reference sequence). The CDR3 totals 14 residues. The V and J ends lost 0 bases and 7 bases respectively, with 11 bases between them. The CDR3 spells CASSLGGAGQPQHF. Here the CDR3 DNA reads TGTGCCAGCAGCTTGGGTGGGGCAGGCCAGCCCCAGCATTTT. The full variable domain, with the rest looked up from reference TRBV5-4 and TRBJ1-5, is ETGVTQSPTHLIKTRGQQVTLRCSSQSGHNTVSWYQQALGQGPQFIFQYYREEENGRGNFPPRFSGLQFPNYSSELNVNALELDDSALYLCASSLGGAGQPQHFGDGTRLSIL.

This clone was counted once. The chain combines TRBV3-1 (or the pseudogene TRBV3-2) with TRBJ1-1; D ambiguous. V gave up 4 bases and J gave up 0 bases, with 12 bases separating them. Germline CDR1 and CDR2: LGHDT and YNNKEL (reference sequence). CDR3 size: 15 residues. The CDR3 bases are TGTGCCAGCAGCCGACAAAACAGATTGAACACTGAAGCTTTCTTT. Translating it yields CASSRQNRLNTEAFF.

The chain joins TRBV14 to TRBJ2-1, with 7 bases lining up with TRBD2. Germline assignment: CDR1 SGHDN and CDR2 FVKESK. This CDR3 region has 16 residues. The V gene end was trimmed by 0 bases and the J gene end by 5 bases; junction bases not matched to a gene: 7. CDR3 nucleotides: TGTGCCAGCAGCCAAGATCGCGGGAGCTGGAACAATGAGCAGTTCTTC. This encodes CASSQDRGSWNNEQFF.

The J gene is TRBJ2-1, the V gene TRBV9; 7 bases fit TRBD2. CDR3 size: 16 residues. V gave up 0 bases and J gave up 7 bases; unmatched junction bases: 10. Germline V gene data show CDR1 as SGDLS and CDR2 as YYNGEE. The CDR3, as DNA: TGTGCCAGCAGCGTAGAAGGCGGGAGTGTGGGAAATGAGCAGTTCTTC. This translates into CASSVEGGSVGNEQFF.

This clone was detected once. This CDR3 is CASSLTSGNTDTQYF. DNA of the CDR3: TGTGCCAGCAGCTTAACTAGCGGTAACACAGATACGCAGTATTTT. J is TRBJ2-3 and V is TRBV7-3, with a weak D call TRBD2 (6 bases). V lost 0 bases and J lost 2, with 9 bases in between. The length of the CDR3 is 15 residues. Germline V gene data show CDR1 as SGHTA and CDR2 as FQGTGA.

The chain joins TRBV4-3 to TRBJ2-3; D gene uncertain. The CDR3 runs 14 residues. The germline V gene has CDR1 LGHNA and CDR2 YSLEER. V lost 5 bases, J lost 1 base, and 10 bases lay in between. The CDR3 region is CASSAGRRTDTQYF. The CDR3 nucleotides are TGCGCCAGCAGCGCAGGACGTCGCACAGATACGCAGTATTTT.

The chain has TRBV6-5 and TRBJ1-1; tentatively, D is TRBD1 (5 bases). The CDR3 contains 13 residues. V lost 6 bases, J lost 1 base, and 9 bases lay in between. Germline V gene sequence: CDR1 MNHEY, CDR2 SVGAGI. CDR3 in DNA: TGTGCCAGCAGAAGACAGACGAACACTGAAGCTTTCTTT. As protein: CASRRQTNTEAFF.

The chain couples TRBV5-6 to TRBJ2-1; 8 nucleotides match TRBD1. Germline V gives CDR1 SGHDT, CDR2 YYEEEE. The CDR3 runs to 17 residues. V was pared by 0 bases and J by 3 bases, with 8 bases of the junction left unmatched. CDR3 protein: CASSLATGATYYNEQFF. The CDR3 DNA sequence: TGTGCCAGCAGCTTGGCGACAGGGGCCACTTACTACAATGAGCAGTTCTTC.